The entry below gives a single T cell receptor (beta chain) sequence along with its context. This record comes from a study of T cell responses to AZD1222 COVID-19 vaccine. TCRdb's table, derived via immunoSEQ multiplex PCR, lists solely in-frame clones and lacks some. The sample carries 150,000 to 180,000 clones, roughly 90% recorded once. The input for sequencing was peripheral blood, taken on day 0 of MenACWY control vaccination. The TCR was taken from an adult in good health.

CDR3 in DNA: TGTGCCAGTAGCCCAACCGGGATTAACAATGAGCAGTTCTTC. Amino acid sequence: CASSPTGINNEQFF. The chain couples TRBV19 to TRBJ2-1, with a weak D call TRBD2 (5 bases). The CDR3 extends over 14 amino acids. Germline values: CDR1 LNHDA, CDR2 SQIVND (reference sequence). Trimming shortened V by 6 bases and J by 5 bases, and 14 bases separated the two germline ends.